This T cell receptor beta chain came from a study of neoadjuvant anti-PD-1 for oral cavity cancer. Study information: Before surgery, most patients got three to four biweekly 3 mg/kg nivolumab doses. Patients without progression received a fourth nivolumab dose around day 43, then surgical resection on days 50-56. Study results and limitations: With three patients per group, TCR findings need larger cohorts.

Measured with immunoSEQ multiplex PCR; TCRdb has only the in-frame clones, and not every one. This table holds under 15,000 clones, roughly 60% found once. The germline V gene encodes CDR1 SNHLY and CDR2 FYNNEI. This CDR3 has 14 residues. V shed 8 bases and J 12 bases; nucleotides not matched to a gene: 18. This clone was detected only a few times. Its antigen is unidentified. The sample here was tumor tissue, taken before nivolumab (anti-PD-1) treatment. The rearrangement links TRBV2 to TRBJ2-5, with TRBD1 matching over 7 bases. The TCR sequence derives from a person aged 35-80 years with oral cavity squamous cell carcinoma. The donor label of this sample is uncertain. The CDR3 DNA sequence: TGTGCCAGCCGCGAAGAACAGGGGTATAGTTGGGAGTACTTC. Encoded protein: CASREEQGYSWEYF.